This record covers a single TCR beta chain. Its antigen specificity is not known. No quality values exist for individual bases; no much larger clone is one base distant. Library preparation was by the immunoSEQ multiplex PCR assay. For the multiplex PCR, a mixture combining 60 forward primers for TCR Vbeta segments and 13 reverse primers for TCR Jbeta segments was used. The CDR3 region of rearranged TCR beta genes was amplified from genomic DNA with a multiplex PCR assay. On the Illumina HiSeq System, the amplified TCR beta libraries were sequenced as 87-base-pair reads. The authors' pipeline ran thus. In a later analysis, roughly 80 million unique TCR beta chains were counted across the roughly 670 repertoires, and approximately 11 million of these chains were shared by at least two donors. Raw reads were error-corrected and collapsed into unique sequences with a nearest-neighbor algorithm that merged closely related sequences to remove PCR and sequencing errors. V, D and J gene segments were assigned by aligning CDR3 sequences to IMGT reference sequences. For a sequence to be retained, a match of at least six nucleotides was required to both a V gene segment and a J gene segment. A rearrangement was called productive if the CDR3 had no stop codons and remained in frame with V and J, and every other rearrangement was called non-productive. Following IMGT convention, CDR3 was defined as the stretch from the second conserved V-encoded cysteine up to the conserved J-encoded phenylalanine. The earlier analysis of around 640 of the donors excluded sequences that lacked an unambiguous match to a single V gene segment. In an earlier analysis of 450 to 750 of the donors, a V segment was called functional when productive rearrangements were above 56.7%, and segregating when the standard deviation between donors exceeded 5%. A statistical classification framework was built for diagnosing cytomegalovirus status from the catalog of TCR beta chain sequences. A later analysis assigned V and J genes by comparing TCR nucleotide sequences with IMGT/GENE-DB human TR gene sequences. In a later analysis, CDR3 sequences and most-parsimonious VDJ recombination scenarios were assigned using the TCRdist pipeline. In a later analysis, each TCR beta chain was defined by its CDR3 amino acid sequence together with its V-gene family, and reads without a unique V-gene family were excluded. As a way to deal with suspected cross-contamination and a sequencing artifact, a later analysis dropped more than 500 nucleotide sequences that were highly shared and had low generation probability. For each public chain, a later analysis derived a clonal expansion index from normalized ranks of inferred template counts within each repertoire. In a later analysis, generation probabilities were computed using a VDJ recombination model fitted to out-of-frame rearrangements, and the results were checked against IGoR. In a later analysis, TCR-TCR, TCR-HLA and TCR-CMV co-occurrence was scored with hypergeometric tests, and a repertoire-size bias correction was applied to TCR pairs. To estimate false discovery rates, a later analysis permuted the HLA or CMV assignments 20 times. In a later analysis, co-occurring TCRs were grouped using DBSCAN, with TCRdist sequence similarity added in when clustering inside HLA-allele-positive subsets. Co-occurrence clustering excluded repertoires with fewer than 30,000 or more than 120,000 public chains, plus five with anomalous nucleotide sharing. The table comes from immuneACCESS by way of TCRdb, which keeps in-frame sequences with V and J called. Part of the clones is missing from these tables; in studies checked, under half for an unresolved V gene and the rest for unknown reasons. The V and J calls and clone size are taken from that table; D and trimming were inferred from the DNA. Across this sample there are roughly 110,000 clones, with roughly 80% seen only once. The top ten clones comprise roughly 3.7% of the sample.

The cohort comprised some 700 healthy bone marrow donors. All cohort members were sampled while nominally healthy, although unrecorded immune exposures were likely present. The donor was CMV seronegative and was included in the group of a few hundred seronegative cohort members. A peripheral blood sample was collected from each donor, and TCR beta sequencing was performed on peripheral blood mononuclear cells. Genomic DNA was extracted from the blood cell samples with the Qiagen DNeasy Blood Extraction Kit. The germline ends are 14 bases apart after V is trimmed by 0 bases and J by 8 bases. For CDR1 and CDR2, the germline V gene lists SGHDT and YYEEEE. The cysteine opens and the phenylalanine closes a CDR3 of 14 amino acids. Of the read, only the CDR3 DNA is kept; its 42 bases are in frame from base 1. The source of the sample is a study of cytomegalovirus exposure and HLA in healthy donors (dated by TCRdb to about 2017). Some background on the complete study: An earlier analysis of approximately 640 of the donors reported 250 to 350 Gb of sequence data and roughly 110 million unique TCR beta sequences from around 200 million T cells. An earlier analysis of more than 450 of the donors used high-throughput TCR beta sequencing to judge whether each TCR beta V gene segment behaved as functional or pseudogenic. Of the approximately 400 genotyped donors, around 81% fell in the genetic ancestry cluster associated with self-reported Caucasian donors. Rather than using new phenotypic data, the later analysis identified candidate immune exposures from TCR beta sequences and from how often those sequences occurred across donors. In a later analysis, previously published TCR beta repertoires from hundreds of donors were re-analyzed and high-resolution HLA genotyping was added so that TCR occurrence patterns could be studied. A handful of DR-DQ haplotypes were handled as single units for association and clustering because linkage in the cohort was strong. The aim of the study was to test whether cataloging public T cell receptors could identify signatures of past pathogen exposure. The study combined high-throughput TCR immunosequencing, statistical association of individual TCRs with disease status, and machine learning to predict cytomegalovirus infection status. Class I and class II HLA loci were covered by the typing at four-digit resolution. Alongside the repertoire data, information on donor age, sex, ethnicity and CMV serostatus was compiled. In a later genetic analysis, genome-wide SNP genotypes for about 55% of the roughly 700 donors were used, and that subset was treated as a discovery cohort. Roughly 300 gigabases of sequencing data and approximately 93 million unique TCR sequences were included in an early release covering 550 to 650 HLA-typed donors. Typing coverage differed by locus: A, B, C, DRB1 and DQB1 were typed in roughly 620-630 donors, DQA1 in 500 to 550, DPA1 in some 570, and DPB1 in around 440. Using immunosequencing, the study profiled T cell repertoires from fewer than 850 subjects and related those repertoires to cytomegalovirus serostatus. Besides the first cohort of around 670 subjects, a separate validation cohort made up of 90 to 150 different subjects was used. Among under 450 genotyped donors of the cohort, an average of about 240,000 unique TCR beta nucleotide sequences were sequenced per donor, roughly 20% of them non-productive. Every repertoire in the discovery cohort had been generated on one and the same sequencing platform.

What the authors observed across the whole study: Across donors, most TCR sequences were observed very rarely, whereas some public TCRs were present in many individuals. The classifier was reported to diagnose cytomegalovirus status with high specificity and sensitivity in both the original and validation cohorts. Several of the top co-occurrence clusters appeared to be linked to parvovirus B19, influenza, CMV and Epstein-Barr virus, according to a later analysis. The sequencing pipeline was judged likely to have produced a cluster of highly shared sequence variants as a technical artifact. The earlier analysis of approximately 540 of the donors excluded approximately 17 rarely observed V segments, including chromosome 9 orphons, because counts were too low. Because HLA typing was missing for some donors at each locus, association tests included only the typed subset. CMV serostatus was the only immune exposure information available for the cohort. In vitro tests confirmed that a few of the cytomegalovirus-associated TCR beta chains recognize cytomegalovirus antigens. According to a later genetic analysis, donors in an Asian-associated ancestry cluster had fewer N-insertions in productive TCRs than the approximately 700-donor mean. In a later analysis, the rate of TCR association differed among HLA loci, with DRB1 alleles having the most associated TCRs and HLA-C alleles having the fewest. A further reported finding was that TCR beta sequences accurately predicted the HLA-A and HLA-B alleles for most subjects in the first cohort. According to the authors, the approach could potentially be generalized to other disease states and immunological phenotypes. According to a later analysis, most CMV-associated TCR beta chains appeared to be HLA-restricted, and the HLA associations seemed to be driven largely by CMV exposure. Correlated functional status among segregating V segments might be attributable to linkage disequilibrium, but an unknown experimental factor could not be ruled out. The study listed 150 to 200 TCR beta chains as associated with cytomegalovirus. Broadly in line with IMGT annotations, most TCR beta V segments showed up in productive rearrangements about 87% or about 30% of the time in an earlier analysis of some 590 of the donors. Strong co-occurrence of HLA alleles, especially DR and DQ, made assigning TCR associations to individual alleles difficult. The 87-base-pair reads could not distinguish some IMGT-functional V segments, including TRBV6-2 and TRBV6-3, so those segments were excluded. The presence/absence analyses assumed that sequencing depth was roughly uniform across donors, and that assumption may not be true. At a false discovery rate of 0.05, a later analysis linked fewer than 20,000 TCR beta sequences to specific HLA alleles. Compared with equally common non-associated chains, HLA-associated TCR beta chains in a later analysis were more clonally expanded and had lower generation probabilities. An association between a missense DCLRE1C variant and V-gene and J-gene trimming of TCR beta chains was found in a later genetic analysis and replicated in an independent cohort. Only TCR beta chains were sequenced in this cohort, and the absence of alpha or paired-chain data limited detectable features.

The rearrangement joined TRBV5-6 to TRBJ1-2; TRBD1 is perhaps the D gene, given 5 matching bases. This TCR derives from a man aged 60 to 69 in good health and CMV-seronegative. The sequencing sample was made of PBMCs. This receptor has the CDR3 CASSLGSIQAGYTF. The bases are TGTGCCAGCAGCTTGGGATCTATACAGGCCGGCTACACCTTC.